This TCR beta chain was obtained from a study of CD8+ T cells in alopecia areata. Whole-study results and caveats: There were also resident alphabeta T cells of normal skin sequenced in scalp samples. For lesional scalp, especially alopecia totalis/universalis, clonality was higher than in normal scalp.

Note on this clone: The antigen remains undetermined.

From alopecia areata patients, lesional scalp punch biopsies and peripheral blood were collected. V lost 4 bases and J lost 2; bases outside the gene matches: 4. CDR1 is SGHRS and CDR2 is YFSETQ in the germline V gene. CDR3 length: 14 residues. After isolation, RNA underwent reverse transcription to generate cDNA as the sequencing template. The assay was immunoSEQ multiplex PCR, and TCRdb's table has in-frame clones only and misses some. This table has 69,000 or so clones, 55% to 75% appearing once. The chain is built from TRBV5-1 and TRBJ2-5; 8 bases fit TRBD1. The sample consisted of CD8+ T cells sorted from blood, taken at week 0. This TCR was recovered from a human donor with alopecia areata. The DNA for the CDR3 is TGCGCCAGCAGCGTCGGACAGGGTCAAGAGACCCAGTACTTC. This translates into CASSVGQGQETQYF.